This is a list of T cell receptor beta chains from one sample in a study of cytomegalovirus exposure and HLA in healthy donors. Clones were sequenced by immunoSEQ multiplex PCR, and TCRdb holds only the in-frame ones, with some missing. The sample includes 150,000 to 200,000 clones, roughly 80% seen only once; the top ten take 2.4%. Sample: PBMCs. The receptors stem from a man between 60 and 75 years old in good health and CMV-seronegative. Both conserved end residues are part of each CDR3. A D gene is named only where the DNA matches it firmly. Clone size is stated in some rows and not others, as once, few, many or a class when expanded.

TRBV7-2	-	TRBJ2-1	TRBD2	CASSLGGGSRYNEQFF	TGTGCCAGCAGCTTAGGGGGCGGGAGCCGGTACAATGAGCAGTTCTTC
TRBV4-2	-	TRBJ1-2	-	CASSQEQRGGIYGYTF	TGTGCCAGCAGCCAAGAACAAAGGGGGGGCATCTATGGCTACACCTTC
TRBV6-8	-	TRBJ1-5	-	CASSSVVSNQPQHF	TGTGCCAGCAGTTCGGTTGTAAGCAATCAGCCCCAGCATTTT
TRBV1	-	TRBJ1-1	-	CTSSQPTGPNTEAFF	TGCACCAGCAGCCAACCGACAGGGCCGAACACTGAAGCTTTCTTT
TRBV29-1	-	TRBJ1-1	-	CSVEDGRQRWGGEAFF	TGCAGCGTTGAAGATGGGCGACAGCGATGGGGTGGTGAAGCTTTCTTT
TRBV6-5	few	TRBJ1-5	TRBD1	CASSSSTGRVQPQHF	TGTGCCAGCAGCTCCTCGACAGGGAGAGTACAGCCCCAGCATTTT
TRBV14	-	TRBJ2-2	TRBD2	CASSQGSTSGTGELFF	TGTGCCAGCAGCCAAGGTTCTACTAGCGGCACCGGGGAGCTGTTTTTT
TRBV5-6	-	TRBJ2-7	TRBD1	CASSLQGISYEQYF	TGTGCCAGCAGCTTACAGGGGATCTCCTACGAGCAGTACTTC
TRBV1	-	TRBJ1-1	-	CTSSHNTGHGQGAEAFF	TGCACCAGCAGCCACAACACGGGACATGGCCAGGGCGCTGAAGCTTTCTTT
TRBV9	-	TRBJ2-5	TRBD1	CASNRGGEETQYF	TGTGCCAGCAACCGAGGGGGCGAAGAGACCCAGTACTTC
TRBV28	-	TRBJ2-3	TRBD2	CASSHPLADTQYF	TGTGCCAGCAGTCACCCACTAGCGGATACGCAGTATTTT
TRBV27	-	TRBJ2-7	TRBD2	CASSPGLAGPLAYEQYF	TGTGCCAGCAGTCCGGGACTAGCGGGGCCCTTGGCCTACGAGCAGTACTTC
TRBV27	once	TRBJ2-7	TRBD1	CASSLRGQGFRYEQYF	TGTGCCAGCAGTTTAAGGGGGCAGGGATTCCGGTACGAGCAGTACTTC
TRBV7-3	-	TRBJ1-6	TRBD1	CASRRPRTGVSSGSYNSPLHF	TGTGCCAGCAGACGACCGCGGACAGGGGTATCTTCAGGATCCTATAATTCACCCCTCCACTTT
TRBV29-1	-	TRBJ2-7	TRBD2	CSVEGLAGVEQYF	TGCAGCGTTGAAGGACTAGCGGGAGTCGAGCAGTACTTC
TRBV15	-	TRBJ2-5	TRBD1	CATSRDRGQETQYF	TGTGCCACCAGCAGGGACAGGGGGCAAGAGACCCAGTACTTC
TRBV5-5	-	TRBJ2-5	-	CASSFSSQETQYF	TGTGCCAGCAGCTTTAGCAGCCAAGAGACCCAGTACTTC
TRBV6-1	-	TRBJ2-2	TRBD1	CASGTGSNTGELFF	TGTGCCAGTGGGACAGGGTCGAACACCGGGGAGCTGTTTTTT
TRBV18	once	TRBJ1-1	TRBD1	CASSQRQGANTEAFF	TGTGCCAGCTCACAGAGACAGGGGGCGAACACTGAAGCTTTCTTT
TRBV5-4	-	TRBJ2-7	-	CASSFTGVGNEQYF	TGTGCCAGCAGCTTTACGGGGGTAGGGAACGAGCAGTACTTC
TRBV5-1	-	TRBJ2-1	TRBD1	CASSRRPSDRVLQSSYNEQFF	TGCGCCAGCAGCAGACGACCGTCGGACAGGGTGTTGCAAAGCTCCTACAATGAGCAGTTCTTC
TRBV15	-	TRBJ1-5	TRBD1	CATSRRGTGNQPQHF	TGTGCCACCAGCAGACGGGGGACAGGAAATCAGCCCCAGCATTTT
TRBV21-1	-	TRBJ2-1	-	CASSRGASYNEQFF	TGTGCCAGCAGTCGGGGGGCTTCCTACAATGAGCAGTTCTTC
TRBV6-1	-	TRBJ2-7	TRBD1	CASTNDRGPYEQYF	TGTGCCAGTACTAATGACAGGGGTCCCTACGAGCAGTACTTC
TRBV19	-	TRBJ1-1	-	CASSIEFRNTEAFF	TGTGCCAGTAGTATAGAATTCCGGAACACTGAAGCTTTCTTT
TRBV6-4	-	TRBJ2-3	-	CASSDSAGTDTQYF	TGTGCCAGCAGTGACTCAGCGGGCACAGATACGCAGTATTTT
TRBV11-1	few	TRBJ1-1	-	CASSQVLGGNTEAFF	TGTGCCAGCAGCCAAGTTCTCGGGGGGAACACTGAAGCTTTCTTT
TRBV5-8	few	TRBJ1-5	-	CASSPDGTANQPQHF	TGTGCCAGCAGCCCGGACGGGACTGCCAATCAGCCCCAGCATTTT
TRBV6-1	few	TRBJ2-7	-	CASGATFYEQYF	TGTGCCAGCGGCGCGACATTCTACGAGCAGTACTTC
TRBV5-1	-	TRBJ2-2	TRBD2	CASSPSGRGTTGELFF	TGCGCCAGCAGCCCTAGCGGGAGGGGCACAACCGGGGAGCTGTTTTTT
TRBV6-5	once	TRBJ2-5	-	CASAPLAGSETQYF	TGTGCCAGTGCTCCCTTGGCGGGCTCGGAGACCCAGTACTTC
TRBV5-4	-	TRBJ2-5	-	CASSSRGQETQYF	TGTGCCAGCAGCTCCCGGGGGCAAGAGACCCAGTACTTC
TRBV5-1	-	TRBJ2-4	TRBD1	CASSLRTGGNIQYF	TGCGCCAGCAGCTTACGGACAGGGGGCAACATTCAGTACTTC
TRBV15	-	TRBJ1-1	TRBD1	CATSRGLGGAGEAFF	TGTGCCACCAGCAGAGGATTAGGGGGCGCGGGTGAAGCTTTCTTT
TRBV5-4	-	TRBJ1-6	-	CASSSQNSPLNF	TGTGCCAGCAGCTCGCAGAATTCACCCCTCAACTTT
TRBV18	-	TRBJ2-3	-	CASSPSGVRTDTQYF	TGTGCCAGCTCACCGTCGGGGGTCCGCACAGATACGCAGTATTTT
TRBV18	-	TRBJ2-5	TRBD1	CASSHSARQGPEETQYF	TGTGCCAGCTCGCACTCCGCCCGACAGGGACCCGAAGAGACCCAGTACTTC
TRBV2	-	TRBJ1-2	-	CASSEGPGGYGYTF	TGTGCCAGCAGTGAAGGGCCGGGAGGCTATGGCTACACCTTC
TRBV2	-	TRBJ1-5	-	CASSYGTSNQPQHF	TGTGCCAGCAGTTACGGGACAAGCAATCAGCCCCAGCATTTT
TRBV30	-	TRBJ1-2	-	CAWSTGTTANYGYTF	TGTGCCTGGAGCACAGGAACAACAGCTAACTATGGCTACACCTTC
TRBV6-5	-	TRBJ2-7	TRBD2	CASRTSGGSSYEQYF	TGTGCCAGCAGAACTAGCGGGGGTTCCTCCTACGAGCAGTACTTC
TRBV19	-	TRBJ2-7	TRBD1	CASSMKGQGSYEQYF	TGTGCCAGTAGTATGAAGGGACAGGGGTCCTACGAGCAGTACTTC
TRBV6-5	-	TRBJ1-5	TRBD1	CASSSLQGGQPQNF	TGTGCCAGCAGTTCCCTACAGGGGGGTCAGCCCCAGAATTTT
TRBV30	-	TRBJ2-3	-	CAWRPSEKWDTQYF	TGTGCCTGGCGTCCTAGCGAAAAGTGGGATACGCAGTATTTT
TRBV5-3	-	TRBJ1-2	-	CARSLGTGRDGYTF	TGTGCCAGAAGCTTGGGGACCGGGAGGGATGGCTACACCTTC
TRBV5-6	once	TRBJ2-7	TRBD2	CASTQEGRGGAYEQYF	TGTGCCAGCACCCAAGAGGGTCGCGGGGGGGCTTACGAGCAGTACTTC
TRBV30	-	TRBJ1-4	TRBD1	CAWRASGTGGGKLFF	TGTGCCTGGAGGGCCAGCGGGACAGGGGGAGGAAAACTGTTTTTT
TRBV10-3	-	TRBJ1-2	-	CAISESTGTNYGYPF	TGTGCCATCAGTGAGTCTACTGGGACAAACTATGGCTACCCCTTC